These 4 T cell receptor beta chains originate from one sample sequenced in a study of T cell responses to AZD1222 COVID-19 vaccine. Using immunoSEQ multiplex PCR, the repertoire was profiled, and TCRdb retains in-frame clones only, with some absent. The sample holds about 140,000 clones, around 90% seen once. The input for sequencing was peripheral blood, taken on day 0 of AZD1222 vaccination. Receptor source: an adult in good health.

The table lists this clone with a count of one. The chain employs TRBV5-1 and TRBJ1-1, with D possibly being TRBD1 (6 bases). Germline loops: CDR1 SGHRS, CDR2 YFSETQ. Trimming cost V 4 bases and J 6 bases, with 22 bases left between them. This CDR3 spans 16 amino acids. The CDR3 is CASSPTLTGRWPEAFF. CDR3 DNA: TGCGCCAGCAGCCCTACTTTGACAGGAAGGTGGCCTGAAGCTTTCTTT.

The chain couples TRBV9 to TRBJ1-1, with D hard to call. The CDR3 totals 13 residues. Germline V gene data show CDR1 as SGDLS and CDR2 as YYNGEE. V shed 3 bases and J shed 3 bases, with 9 bases lying between them. The CDR3 DNA reads TGTGCCAGCAGCGAAGTGGGATACACTGAAGCTTTCTTT. Its protein product is CASSEVGYTEAFF.

The CDR3 region has the DNA TGTGCCAGCAGTTCCGTGGGGGGGGCGGGCACCGGGGAGCTGTTTTTT. Residues: CASSSVGGAGTGELFF. V usage is TRBV27 and J usage is TRBJ2-2; possible D gene TRBD2, 7 bases. The CDR3 is 16 residues long. CDR1 MNHEY and CDR2 SMNVEV come from the germline V gene (reference sequence). V lost 4 bases and J 4 bases, leaving 16 bases between the germline ends.

This clone was observed a handful of times. J is TRBJ2-1 and V is TRBV7-9, with 7 nucleotides matching TRBD2. Germline V gives CDR1 SEHNR, CDR2 FQNEAQ (reference sequence). The CDR3 spans 15 residues. Unmatched junction bases numbered 11, after V lost 4 bases and J lost 8 bases. The CDR3 nucleotides are TGTGCCAGCAGCTCGTGGCGGGAGAAAGCGGATGAGCAGTTCTTC. It encodes CASSSWREKADEQFF.